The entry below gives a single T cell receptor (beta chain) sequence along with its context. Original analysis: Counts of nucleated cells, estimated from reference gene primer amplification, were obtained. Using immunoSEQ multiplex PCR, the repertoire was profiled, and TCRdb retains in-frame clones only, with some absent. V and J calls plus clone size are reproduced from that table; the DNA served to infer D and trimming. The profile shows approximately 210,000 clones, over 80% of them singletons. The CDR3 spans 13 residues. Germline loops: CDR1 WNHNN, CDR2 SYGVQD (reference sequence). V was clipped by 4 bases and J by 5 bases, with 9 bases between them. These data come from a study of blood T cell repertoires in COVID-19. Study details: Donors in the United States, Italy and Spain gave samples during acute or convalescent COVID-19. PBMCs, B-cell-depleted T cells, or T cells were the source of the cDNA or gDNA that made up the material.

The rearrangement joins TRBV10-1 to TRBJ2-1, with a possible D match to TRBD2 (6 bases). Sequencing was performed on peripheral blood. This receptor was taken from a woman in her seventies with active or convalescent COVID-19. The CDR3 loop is CASSAQRDNEQFF. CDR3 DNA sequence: TGCGCCAGCAGTGCCCAGCGGGACAATGAGCAGTTCTTC.